Listed below are T cell receptor beta chains from one sample, sequenced in a study of T-cell reconstitution after alpha-beta-depleted transplantation in children. TCRdb re-derived calls from the PCR reads in MiXCR, one entry per CDR3 protein. The sample has about 610,000 distinct CDR3 sequences; roughly a tenth are singletons. The sequencing here drew on PBMCs from the stem cell graft donor, taken from the stem cell graft. The receptor set was obtained from a human donor who donated a stem cell graft to a child with acute myeloid leukemia. Both conserved end residues are part of each CDR3. The D gene is left open where the match is weak. Size is stated for part of the rows, as once, few or many counts, or as a class when the clone is expanded.

clone_size	cdr3_length	v_call	j_call	d_call	cdr3_aa	cdr3_nt
few	15	TRBV10-3	TRBJ2-2	TRBD1	CAISESGQGAGELFF	TGTGCCATCAGTGAGTCCGGACAGGGGGCCGGGGAGCTGTTTTTT
NA	14	TRBV6-2/TRBV6-3	TRBJ1-1	NA	CASYHRDGHTEAFF	TGTGCCAGCTACCACCGGGACGGGCACACTGAAGCTTTCTTT
NA	16	TRBV3-1	TRBJ1-5	NA	CASSQGGTWGNQPQHF	TGTGCCAGCAGCCAAGGTGGGACCTGGGGCAATCAGCCCCAGCATTTT
NA	14	TRBV3-1	TRBJ1-1	NA	CASRMGGGATEAFF	TGTGCCAGCAGAATGGGTGGAGGCGCGACTGAAGCTTTCTTT
NA	15	TRBV28	TRBJ2-7	NA	CASSLWGRGSYEQYF	TGTGCCAGCAGTTTATGGGGGAGAGGCTCCTACGAGCAGTACTTC
NA	15	TRBV7-2	TRBJ2-5	TRBD2	CASSLGRGSYETQYF	TGTGCCAGCAGCTTAGGGCGCGGGAGCTACGAGACCCAGTACTTC
many	13	TRBV29-1	TRBJ2-4	NA	CSVEAGAKNIQYF	TGCAGCGTTGAGGCGGGAGCCAAAAACATTCAGTACTTC
NA	12	TRBV20-1	TRBJ2-1	NA	CSARPQGREQFF	TGCAGTGCTAGACCTCAGGGTCGAGAGCAGTTCTTC
many	14	TRBV6-1	TRBJ1-6	NA	CASQGSSYNSPLHF	TGTGCCAGTCAGGGAAGCTCCTATAATTCACCCCTCCACTTT
few	15	TRBV5-1	TRBJ2-7	NA	CASSKDSRQGYEQYF	TGCGCCAGCAGTAAGGACAGCCGGCAGGGCTACGAGCAGTACTTC
once	16	TRBV28	TRBJ2-4	NA	CASSLGGRLGKNIQYF	TGTGCCAGCAGTTTAGGGGGGCGGCTAGGCAAAAACATTCAGTACTTC
many	15	TRBV28	TRBJ1-5	NA	CASSPQGKRNQPQHF	TGTGCCAGCAGTCCACAGGGAAAGAGGAATCAGCCCCAGCATTTT
many	16	TRBV27	TRBJ2-1	NA	CASMGAGLGDYNEQFF	TGTGCCAGCATGGGTGCGGGACTTGGTGACTACAATGAGCAGTTCTTC
NA	15	TRBV7-9	TRBJ2-7	TRBD1	CASTLSGQASYEQYF	TGTGCCAGCACCCTATCTGGACAGGCCTCCTACGAGCAGTACTTC
few	14	TRBV6-2/TRBV6-3	TRBJ2-7	TRBD2	CASGTSGLPYEQYF	TGTGCCAGCGGGACTAGCGGCCTCCCCTACGAGCAGTACTTC
NA	13	TRBV5-1	TRBJ2-3	NA	CASSAGTSDTQYF	TGCGCCAGCAGCGCCGGGACCTCAGATACGCAGTATTTT
few	15	TRBV5-1	TRBJ1-5	NA	CASSLGPPGEGPQHF	TGCGCCAGCAGCTTGGGTCCCCCGGGTGAAGGGCCCCAGCATTTT
NA	15	TRBV27	TRBJ2-7	NA	CASSLSFIGAHEQYF	TGTGCCAGCAGTCTCTCGTTCATTGGAGCCCACGAGCAGTACTTC
NA	11	TRBV29-1	TRBJ1-1	TRBD1	CSARRGEEAFF	TGCAGCGCGCGCAGGGGGGAAGAAGCTTTCTTT
NA	13	TRBV2	TRBJ1-4	NA	CASRPTVLEKLFF	TGTGCCAGCAGGCCGACAGTACTTGAAAAACTGTTTTTT
NA	14	TRBV7-9	TRBJ1-6	NA	CASSYRGADSPLHF	TGTGCCAGCAGCTATCGAGGTGCGGATTCACCCCTCCACTTT
many	15	TRBV9	TRBJ2-5	NA	CASSAFGRGIGTQYF	TGTGCCAGCAGCGCCTTCGGGCGCGGGATAGGTACCCAGTACTTC
NA	12	TRBV20-1	TRBJ2-3	NA	CSARPPADTQYF	TGCAGTGCCCGGCCACCCGCGGATACGCAGTATTTT
few	13	TRBV5-1	TRBJ1-1	NA	CASREDNGLGAFF	TGCGCCAGCAGGGAGGATAACGGACTGGGCGCTTTCTTT
few	19	TRBV20-1	TRBJ2-7	TRBD1	CSAREGDRAPRLTSYEQYF	TGCAGTGCTAGAGAGGGGGACAGGGCGCCGCGCCTTACCTCCTACGAGCAGTACTTC
many	12	TRBV20-1	TRBJ2-3	NA	CSAPRDTDTQYF	TGCAGTGCCCCCAGAGACACAGATACGCAGTATTTT
few	12	TRBV12-3/TRBV12-4	TRBJ2-1	NA	CASSQRSNEQFF	TGTGCCAGCAGCCAACGGTCCAATGAGCAGTTCTTC
many	13	TRBV25-1	TRBJ2-1	NA	CASSERLYNEQFF	TGTGCCAGCAGTGAACGGCTATACAATGAGCAGTTCTTC
many	15	TRBV11-2	TRBJ2-1	TRBD2	CASSFSGRASHEQFF	TGTGCCAGCAGCTTCAGCGGGAGGGCTTCACATGAGCAGTTCTTC
many	14	TRBV7-2	TRBJ1-2	NA	CASSLDGGGYGYTF	TGTGCCAGCAGCTTAGATGGAGGGGGCTATGGCTACACCTTC
few	13	TRBV27	TRBJ1-3	NA	CASSSAYLGAIYF	TGTGCCAGCAGTTCCGCTTACCTGGGCGCCATATATTTT
few	17	TRBV6-5	TRBJ1-6	NA	CASSLLGSGQGDSPLHF	TGTGCCAGCAGTTTACTTGGCTCAGGGCAGGGCGATTCACCCCTCCACTTT
NA	16	TRBV20-1	TRBJ2-3	NA	CSARDVSGGQMDTQYF	TGCAGTGCTAGAGATGTGTCTGGCGGACAGATGGATACGCAGTATTTT
many	14	TRBV12-3/TRBV12-4	TRBJ2-1	TRBD2	CASSFSGRAPEQFF	TGTGCCAGCAGTTTTAGCGGGAGGGCCCCGGAGCAGTTCTTC
many	18	TRBV6-1	TRBJ2-1	TRBD1	CASSRPSDRGGTYNEQFF	TGTGCCAGCAGTCGGCCCTCGGACAGGGGGGGGACTTACAATGAGCAGTTCTTC
few	14	TRBV29-1	TRBJ2-3	NA	CSVVTTGSTDTQYF	TGCAGCGTTGTGACTACCGGTAGCACAGATACGCAGTATTTT
few	15	TRBV6-1	TRBJ1-2	NA	CASRKFGGVNYGYTF	TGTGCCAGCAGAAAATTCGGGGGGGTAAACTATGGCTACACCTTC
many	15	TRBV28	TRBJ2-1	NA	CASSLLATGYNEQFF	TGTGCCAGCAGTTTACTAGCAACGGGATACAATGAGCAGTTCTTC
NA	13	TRBV29-1	TRBJ2-1	TRBD1	CSVIRSGQGAGVF	TGCAGCGTCATTCGTTCGGGACAGGGGGCAGGGGTCTTC
few	16	TRBV27	TRBJ2-7	TRBD2	CASSWTSGSGFYEQYF	TGTGCCAGCAGTTGGACTAGCGGGAGTGGGTTCTACGAGCAGTACTTC
NA	15	TRBV7-9	TRBJ1-6	NA	CASSSGRSLRSPLHF	TGTGCCAGCAGCTCAGGACGGAGTCTAAGATCACCCCTCCACTTT
NA	15	TRBV9	TRBJ1-5	NA	CASSVVAEPNQPQHF	TGTGCCAGCAGCGTAGTTGCGGAACCCAATCAGCCCCAGCATTTT